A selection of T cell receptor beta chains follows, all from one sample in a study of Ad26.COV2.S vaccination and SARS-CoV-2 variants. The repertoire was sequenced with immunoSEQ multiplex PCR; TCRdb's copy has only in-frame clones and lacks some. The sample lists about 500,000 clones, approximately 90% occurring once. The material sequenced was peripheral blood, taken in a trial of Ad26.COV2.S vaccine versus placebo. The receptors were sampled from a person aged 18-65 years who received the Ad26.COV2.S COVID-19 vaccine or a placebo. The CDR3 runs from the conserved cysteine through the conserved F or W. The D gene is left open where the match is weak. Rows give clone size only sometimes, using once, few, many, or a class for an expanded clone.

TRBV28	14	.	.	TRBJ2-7	CASSLAPSSYEQYF	TGTGCCAGCAGTCTGGCACCCAGCTCCTACGAGCAGTACTTC
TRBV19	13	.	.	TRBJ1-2	CASSMGALRGYTF	TGTGCCAGTAGTATGGGGGCGCTACGTGGCTACACCTTC
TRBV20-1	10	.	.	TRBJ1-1	CSARQGRAFF	TGCAGTGCTAGACAGGGGAGGGCTTTCTTT
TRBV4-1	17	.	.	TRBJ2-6	CASSQDPGISGANVLTF	TGCGCCAGCAGCCAAGATCCAGGCATCTCTGGGGCCAACGTCCTGACTTTC
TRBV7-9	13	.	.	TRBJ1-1	CASSKDRNTEAFF	TGTGCCAGCAGCAAAGACAGGAACACTGAAGCTTTCTTT
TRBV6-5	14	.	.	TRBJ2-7	CASTKPGGRYEQYF	TGTGCCAGCACCAAGCCCGGGGGAAGATACGAGCAGTACTTC
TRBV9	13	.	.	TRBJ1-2	CASSSGQGLGYTF	TGTGCCAGCAGCTCGGGTCAGGGGCTTGGCTACACCTTC
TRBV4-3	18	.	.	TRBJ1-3	CASSQDMGQKRSGNTIYF	TGCGCCAGCAGCCAAGATATGGGGCAGAAAAGATCTGGAAACACCATATATTTT
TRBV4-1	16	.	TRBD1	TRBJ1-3	CASSQHRDRAGNTIYF	TGCGCCAGCAGCCAACACCGGGACAGGGCTGGAAACACCATATATTTT
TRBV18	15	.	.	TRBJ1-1	CASSPPLARPTEAFF	TGTGCCAGCTCACCACCGCTGGCAAGGCCAACTGAAGCTTTCTTT
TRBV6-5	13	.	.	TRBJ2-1	CASSYSGQLEQFF	TGTGCCAGCAGTTACTCCGGACAATTGGAGCAGTTCTTC
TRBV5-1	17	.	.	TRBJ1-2	CASSLAGREGSAYGYTF	TGCGCCAGCAGCTTGGCCGGCAGGGAGGGATCCGCTTATGGCTACACCTTC
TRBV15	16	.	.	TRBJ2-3	CATRAPDGGPTDTQYF	TGTGCCACCAGGGCACCTGATGGGGGACCCACAGATACGCAGTATTTT
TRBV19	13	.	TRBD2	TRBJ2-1	CASSIFSGGEQFF	TGTGCCAGTAGTATATTCAGCGGGGGTGAGCAGTTCTTC
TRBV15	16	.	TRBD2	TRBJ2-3	CATSRGSGGAGDTQYF	TGTGCCACCAGCAGAGGTAGCGGGGGGGCGGGAGATACGCAGTATTTT
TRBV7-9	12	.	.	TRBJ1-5	CASSLGNQPQHF	TGTGCCAGCAGCTTAGGAAATCAGCCCCAGCATTTT
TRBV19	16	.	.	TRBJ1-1	CASSIVGRGVSTEAFF	TGTGCCAGTAGTATAGTAGGCAGGGGTGTCTCCACTGAAGCTTTCTTT
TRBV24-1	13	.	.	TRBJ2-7	CATAGSGSYEQYF	TGTGCCACCGCAGGTAGCGGATCCTACGAGCAGTACTTC
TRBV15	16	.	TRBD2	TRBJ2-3	CATSRVLAGGGDTQYF	TGTGCCACCAGCAGGGTGCTAGCGGGAGGGGGAGATACGCAGTATTTT
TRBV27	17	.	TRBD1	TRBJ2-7	CASSPRTGGPQIYEQYF	TGTGCCAGCAGTCCCCGTACAGGGGGGCCACAAATCTACGAGCAGTACTTC
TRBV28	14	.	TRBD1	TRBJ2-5	CASTPGTGQETQYF	TGTGCCAGCACCCCAGGGACAGGACAAGAGACCCAGTACTTC
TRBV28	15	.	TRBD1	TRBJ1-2	CASSLQGARSGGYTF	TGTGCCAGCAGTCTCCAGGGGGCGCGCAGTGGTGGCTACACCTTC
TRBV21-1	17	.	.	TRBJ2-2	CASSKEGQIANTGELFF	TGTGCCAGCAGCAAAGAGGGACAGATCGCGAACACCGGGGAGCTGTTTTTT
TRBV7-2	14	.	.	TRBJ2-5	CASSLSRQPETQYF	TGTGCCAGCAGCTTAAGCCGACAGCCAGAGACCCAGTACTTC
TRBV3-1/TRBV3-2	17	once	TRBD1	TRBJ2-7	CASSLRPGTGSSYEQYF	TGTGCCAGCAGCCTACGCCCCGGGACAGGGTCCTCCTACGAGCAGTACTTC
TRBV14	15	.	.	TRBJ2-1	CASSHPGTGYNEQFF	TGTGCCAGCAGCCACCCCGGGACTGGCTACAATGAGCAGTTCTTC
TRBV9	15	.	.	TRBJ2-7	CASSVHPGGAYEQYF	TGTGCCAGCAGCGTCCACCCAGGGGGGGCCTACGAGCAGTACTTC
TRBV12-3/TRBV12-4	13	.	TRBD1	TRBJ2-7	CASTGTGPREQYF	TGTGCCAGCACTGGGACAGGGCCTCGCGAGCAGTACTTC
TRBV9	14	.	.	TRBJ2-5	CASSVGGGKETQYF	TGTGCCAGCAGCGTAGGTGGGGGAAAAGAGACCCAGTACTTC
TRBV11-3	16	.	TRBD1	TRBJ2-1	CASSPSGTGGLYEQFF	TGTGCCAGCAGCCCATCCGGGACAGGGGGCTTGTATGAGCAGTTCTTC
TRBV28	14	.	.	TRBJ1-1	CASSFGRLNTEAFF	TGTGCCAGCAGTTTTGGCAGATTGAACACTGAAGCTTTCTTT
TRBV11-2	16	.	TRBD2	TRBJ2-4	CASSLDGAGGLDIQYF	TGTGCCAGCAGCTTAGATGGAGCGGGAGGGTTGGACATTCAGTACTTC
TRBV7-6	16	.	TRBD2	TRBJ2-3	CASSSALLAGTDTQYF	TGTGCCAGCAGCTCAGCCCTACTAGCGGGCACAGATACGCAGTATTTT
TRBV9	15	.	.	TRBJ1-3	CASSATRDSGNTIYF	TGTGCCAGCAGCGCCACCAGGGACTCTGGAAACACCATATATTTT
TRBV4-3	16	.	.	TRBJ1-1	CASSQDPLGLGTEAFF	TGCGCCAGCAGCCAAGATCCGTTGGGGTTAGGCACTGAAGCTTTCTTT
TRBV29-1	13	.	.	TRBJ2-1	CSTSGISYNEQFF	TGCAGTACCTCAGGAATCTCCTACAATGAGCAGTTCTTC
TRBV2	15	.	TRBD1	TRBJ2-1	CASRGQELGYNEQFF	TGTGCCAGCAGGGGACAGGAGTTAGGTTACAATGAGCAGTTCTTC
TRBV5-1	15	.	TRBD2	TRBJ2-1	CASSGLAGGYNEQFF	TGCGCCAGCAGCGGCCTAGCGGGGGGATACAATGAGCAGTTCTTC
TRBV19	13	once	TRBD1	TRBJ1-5	CASSSGGRQPQHF	TGTGCCAGTAGCTCAGGGGGTCGTCAGCCCCAGCATTTT
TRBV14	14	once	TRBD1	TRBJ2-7	CASSQRQGAKGQYF	TGTGCCAGCAGCCAGCGTCAGGGGGCAAAAGGGCAGTACTTC